This T cell receptor beta chain stems from a study of control samples from healthy donors and cancer patients. TCRdb's copy holds only in-frame clones and misses some; the assay was immunoSEQ multiplex PCR. The sample has some 150,000 clones; roughly 89% are singletons. The V end was cut by 2 bases, the J end by 3 bases, with 11 bases between. CDR3 length equals 13 residues. CDR1 and CDR2 from the germline V gene are GTSNPN and SVGIG (reference sequence). This chain joins TRBV30 and TRBJ2-7; D call uncertain. Sequenced material: blood. The source of this sequence is a man aged 18-30 years in good health. CDR3 residues: CAWSSPEIYEQYF. The CDR3 nucleotides read TGTGCCTGGAGTTCGCCGGAAATCTACGAGCAGTACTTC.